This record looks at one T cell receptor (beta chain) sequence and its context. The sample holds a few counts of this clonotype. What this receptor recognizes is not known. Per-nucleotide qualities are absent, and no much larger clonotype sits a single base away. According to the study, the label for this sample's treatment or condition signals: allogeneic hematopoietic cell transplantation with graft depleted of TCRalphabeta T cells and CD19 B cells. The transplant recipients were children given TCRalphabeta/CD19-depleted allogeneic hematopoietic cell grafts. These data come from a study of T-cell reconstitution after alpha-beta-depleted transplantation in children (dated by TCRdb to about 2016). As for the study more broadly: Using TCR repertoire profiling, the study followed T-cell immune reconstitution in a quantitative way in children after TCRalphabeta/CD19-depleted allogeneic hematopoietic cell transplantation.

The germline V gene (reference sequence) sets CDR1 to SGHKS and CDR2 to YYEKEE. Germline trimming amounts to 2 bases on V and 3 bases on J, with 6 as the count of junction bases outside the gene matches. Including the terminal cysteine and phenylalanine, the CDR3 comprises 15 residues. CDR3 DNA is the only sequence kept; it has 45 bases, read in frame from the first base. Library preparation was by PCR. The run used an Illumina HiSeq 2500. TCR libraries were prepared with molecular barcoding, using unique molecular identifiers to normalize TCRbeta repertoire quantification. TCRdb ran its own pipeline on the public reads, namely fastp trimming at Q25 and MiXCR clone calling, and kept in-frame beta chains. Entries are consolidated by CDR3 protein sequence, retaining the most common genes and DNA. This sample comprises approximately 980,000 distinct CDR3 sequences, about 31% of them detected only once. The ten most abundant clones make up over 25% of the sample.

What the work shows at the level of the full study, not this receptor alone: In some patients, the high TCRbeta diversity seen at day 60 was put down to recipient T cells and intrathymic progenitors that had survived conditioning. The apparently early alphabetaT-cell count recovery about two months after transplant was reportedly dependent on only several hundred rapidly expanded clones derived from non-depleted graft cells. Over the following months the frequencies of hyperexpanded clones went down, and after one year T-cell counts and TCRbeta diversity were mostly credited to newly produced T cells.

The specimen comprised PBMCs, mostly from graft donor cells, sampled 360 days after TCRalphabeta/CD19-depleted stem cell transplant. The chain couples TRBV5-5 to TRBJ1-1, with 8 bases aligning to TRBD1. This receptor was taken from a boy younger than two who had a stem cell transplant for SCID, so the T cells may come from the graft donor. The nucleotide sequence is TGTGCCAGCAGCTTCAGGGGGCAGGTTGACACTGAAGCTTTCTTT. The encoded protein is CASSFRGQVDTEAFF.